This T cell receptor beta chain was identified in a study of type 1 regulatory T cells. Looking at the study overall: T-allo10 is an in vitro-generated, Tr1-enriched CD4 T cell product specific for alloantigen. Findings of the study overall: Compared with non-Tr1 cells, Tr1 cells showed a narrower TCR repertoire.

The sample holds a few counts of this clonotype. Its antigen is undetermined. TCRdb called the reads again in MiXCR, with one record for every CDR3 protein. The repertoire holds approximately 45,000 distinct CDR3 sequences, with 12% as singletons. The TCR originated in a human donor in good health. What was sequenced was cultured non-Tr1 T cells, either the whole culture or a sorted T cell fraction (not recorded which).

For the CDR3, the DNA is TGTGCCAGCAGTGAACAGGTACAAGGGGGTAACCAGCCCCAGCATTTT. This encodes CASSEQVQGGNQPQHF. The chain is built from TRBV6-1 and TRBJ1-5; D is possibly TRBD1 (6 bases). The CDR3 is 16 residues long. V lost 2 bases, J lost 7 bases, and 18 bases lay in between. Germline V gene data show CDR1 as MNHNS and CDR2 as SASEGT.